Below are 20 T cell receptor beta chains sequenced from a single sample in a study of blood T cell repertoires in COVID-19. Sequencing used immunoSEQ multiplex PCR; TCRdb keeps in-frame clones, though not all of them. Of fewer than 200,000 clones in the sample, 88% are singletons; the top ten hold roughly 24%. The specimen sequenced was peripheral blood. These receptors all come from a man in his fifties or sixties with acute or convalescent COVID-19.

The chain is built from TRBV10-3 and TRBJ1-2, with D unresolved. CDR3 length equals 13 residues. V was pared by 7 bases and J by 4 bases, with 13 bases between. In germline, CDR1 is ENHRY, CDR2 SYGVKD. The CDR3 spells CAITRARGYGYTF. Written as DNA, the CDR3 is TGTGCCATCACGAGGGCTAGAGGCTATGGCTACACCTTC.

This rearrangement joins TRBV15 to TRBJ2-2, with D unresolved. The CDR3 sequence is 15 residues long. Germline values: CDR1 LNHNV, CDR2 YYDKDF (reference sequence). Deletions cut 1 base from V and 8 bases from J, with 14 bases between. The CDR3 is CATSRALGTSGELFF. The CDR3 DNA follows: TGTGCCACCAGCAGAGCGCTGGGCACCTCTGGGGAGCTGTTTTTT.

The rearrangement joins TRBV25-1 to TRBJ1-2; TRBD1 might be the D (5 bases). Trimming stripped 9 bases from V and 7 bases from J, with 18 bases between. The CDR3 has 13 amino acids. Looked up from germline, CDR1 is MGHDK and CDR2 is SYGVNS. The CDR3 loop is CASLTQGGSGYTF. DNA of the CDR3: TGTGCCAGTCTAACTCAGGGAGGTAGTGGCTACACCTTC.

The genes are TRBV6-1 and TRBJ1-4; 10 positions agree with TRBD1. Germline V gene lookup returns CDR1 MNHNS and CDR2 SASEGT. The CDR3 sequence is 15 residues long. V was clipped by 3 bases and J by 9 bases; unmatched bases: 7. CDR3 DNA: TGTGCCAGCAGTGAGCCGGGACAGGGGATGAAAAAACTGTTTTTT. This encodes CASSEPGQGMKKLFF.

This clone was seen more than once but under ten times. This chain connects TRBV25-1 to TRBJ2-3; 12 positions agree with TRBD2. J gave up 4 bases and V 4 bases, and 6 bases lay outside the gene matches. The germline V gene has CDR1 MGHDK and CDR2 SYGVNS. This CDR3 has 16 amino acids. The CDR3 reads CASSVTSGGKADTQYF. CDR3 DNA sequence: TGTGCCAGCAGTGTAACTAGCGGGGGGAAGGCAGATACGCAGTATTTT.

The V call is TRBV27, the J call TRBJ1-5; tentatively, D is TRBD1 (6 bases). Trimming shortened V by 7 bases and J by 2 bases, and 12 bases separated the two germline ends. The CDR3 extends over 14 amino acids. Germline V gives CDR1 MNHEY, CDR2 SMNVEV (reference sequence). The CDR3, as DNA: TGTGCCAGCACTGGGGCAGGGGGCAATCAGCCCCAGCATTTT. Translation: CASTGAGGNQPQHF.

As DNA, the CDR3 is TGTGCCAGCTCACTTATACCGTCACAGGGGAACTATGGCTACACCTTC. This translates into CASSLIPSQGNYGYTF. The rearrangement uses TRBV18 and TRBJ1-2, with TRBD1 matching 7 bases. Germline V gene data show CDR1 as KGHSH and CDR2 as LQKENI. V lost 4 bases, J lost 2 bases, and 10 bases stayed unmatched. The CDR3 is 16 residues long.

The gene calls are TRBV9 and TRBJ2-3; TRBD2 matches 12 bases. The CDR3 is made up of 17 amino acids. Germline CDR1 SGDLS, CDR2 YYNGEE. V shed 0 bases, J shed 5 bases, and the junction held 7 bases outside the gene matches. The DNA of the CDR3 is TGTGCCAGCAGCGTAGCTCCTAGCGGGGGGGCCGGAGATACGCAGTATTTT. Translation gives CASSVAPSGGAGDTQYF.

The V and J genes are TRBV7-3 and TRBJ2-1; D perhaps matches TRBD1 (6 bases). The CDR3 contains 15 residues. The V gene lost 5 bases and the J gene lost 2 bases, with 13 bases spanning the gap. The germline V gene encodes CDR1 SGHTA and CDR2 FQGTGA. CDR3 sequence (DNA): TGTGCCAGCAGCCCCTCCGGGACAACCTACAATGAGCAGTTCTTC. Amino acid sequence: CASSPSGTTYNEQFF.

The chain carries TRBV19 and TRBJ1-5; D is undetermined. The CDR3 has 14 amino acids. Germline V gene data show CDR1 as LNHDA and CDR2 as SQIVND (reference sequence). V was clipped by 4 bases and J by 4 bases, with 11 bases between them. CDR3 coding DNA: TGTGCCAGTAGTACCACACAACCAAATCAGCCCCAGCATTTT. This sequence encodes CASSTTQPNQPQHF. Full variable domain (remainder filled in from reference TRBV19 and TRBJ1-5): DGGITQSPKYLFRKEGQNVTLSCEQNLNHDAMYWYRQDPGQGLRLIYYSQIVNDFQKGDIAEGYSVSREKKESFPLTVTSAQKNPTAFYLCASSTTQPNQPQHFGDGTRLSIL.

This clone has a handful of counts. The chain is built from TRBV24-1 and TRBJ2-1, with 7 nucleotides matching TRBD2. Losses at the gene ends were 7 bases for V and 6 bases for J; bases not matched to a gene: 8. This CDR3 has 14 amino acids. The germline V gene encodes CDR1 KGHDR and CDR2 SFDVKD. CDR3: CATRGAGEGNEQFF. CDR3 bases: TGTGCCACCAGAGGTGCGGGGGAGGGCAATGAGCAGTTCTTC.

This chain links TRBV14 with TRBJ1-5; D uncertain. Germline values: CDR1 SGHDN, CDR2 FVKESK. The CDR3 contains 14 residues. Trimming took off 4 bases at V and 3 bases at J, with 10 bases between the two ends. CDR3 in amino acids: CASSPLGPNQPQHF. As DNA, the CDR3 is TGTGCCAGCAGCCCTTTGGGCCCCAATCAGCCCCAGCATTTT.

The gene calls are TRBV5-1 and TRBJ1-1; no firm D call. The germline gives CDR1 SGHRS, CDR2 YFSETQ. This CDR3 spans 13 amino acids. V was cut by 2 bases and J by 3 bases, with 8 bases left in between. CDR3 sequence: CASSFALDTEAFF. CDR3 in DNA: TGCGCCAGCAGCTTTGCGTTGGACACTGAAGCTTTCTTT.

This sequence joins TRBV15 and TRBJ2-3, with 9 bases aligning to TRBD1. CDR1 LNHNV and CDR2 YYDKDF come from the germline V gene (reference sequence). The length of the CDR3 is 15 residues. Trimming took 5 bases from V and 5 from J; bases not matched to a gene: 8. CDR3 loop: CATSRGTGSIDTQYF. In nucleotides, the CDR3 is TGTGCCACCAGCCGCGGGACAGGGAGTATAGATACGCAGTATTTT.

The V and J genes are TRBV18 and TRBJ1-1, with 7 bases that match TRBD1. The junction had 7 bases not matched to a gene; V was cut back by 0 bases and J by 0 bases. The germline V gene encodes CDR1 KGHSH and CDR2 LQKENI. The CDR3 contains 17 residues. CDR3 sequence (DNA): TGTGCCAGCTCACCACCTTTGACAGGGATCATGAACACTGAAGCTTTCTTT. This sequence encodes CASSPPLTGIMNTEAFF.

The CDR3 is CASSTSTGNTEAFF. Here the CDR3 DNA reads TGTGCCAGCTCAACCTCGACAGGGAACACTGAAGCTTTCTTT. V usage is TRBV18 and J usage is TRBJ1-1, with D tentatively TRBD1 (6 bases). The CDR3 runs to 14 residues. Trimming took off 5 bases at V and 1 base at J, with 11 bases between the two ends. Germline CDR1 KGHSH, CDR2 LQKENI.

This clone was seen a few times. J is TRBJ2-2 and V is TRBV11-3, with D possibly TRBD1 on 6 matching bases. Trimming removed 4 bases from V and 2 bases from J, with 14 bases in between. Per the germline V gene, CDR1 is SGHNT and CDR2 is YENEEA. This CDR3 has 16 amino acids. The CDR3 loop reads CASSSGVTLNTGELFF. CDR3 nucleotides: TGTGCCAGCAGCTCAGGGGTCACGCTTAACACCGGGGAGCTGTTTTTT. Complete variable domain (other parts from reference TRBV11-3 and TRBJ2-2): EAGVVQSPRYKIIEKKQPVAFWCNPISGHNTLYWYLQNLGQGPELLIRYENEEAVDDSQLPKDRFSAERLKGVDSTLKIQPAELGDSAVYLCASSSGVTLNTGELFFGEGSRLTVL.

This clone was detected once. The chain recombines TRBV27 with TRBJ1-1; D not certain. The CDR3 loop spans 15 amino acids. Trimming removed 8 bases at V and 7 bases at J, with 23 bases between. Germline V gene sequence: CDR1 MNHEY, CDR2 SMNVEV (reference sequence). CDR3: CASCITAPGVYEAFF. The CDR3 DNA reads as TGTGCCAGCTGCATAACGGCACCGGGAGTTTATGAAGCTTTCTTT.

The genes are TRBV10-2 and TRBJ1-1; possible D gene TRBD1, 5 bases. Germline assignment: CDR1 WSHSY and CDR2 SAAADI. The CDR3 is made up of 12 amino acids. DNA of the CDR3: TGCGGCTCTGGGACTCCGAACACTGAAGCTTTCTTT. Translating it yields CGSGTPNTEAFF.

This chain connects TRBV28 to TRBJ2-5; D is undetermined. V was clipped by 6 bases and J by 5 bases, with 13 bases between them. This CDR3 spans 13 amino acids. In germline, CDR1 is MDHEN, CDR2 SYDVKM. Written as DNA, the CDR3 is TGTGCCAGCAGGCCAAGTCTAATTGAGACCCAGTACTTC. It is translated as CASRPSLIETQYF.